The present entry profiles one T cell receptor beta chain with its context. Its matching antigen is unknown. The sample is drawn from a study of vaccination effects on CD4 cells after COVID-19. Findings and limits, study-wide: Clones arising from infection and from vaccination showed marked clonal contraction late after vaccination. Healthy vaccinees had only 1 of 255 vaccine-induced clones cross-react with common cold coronaviruses.

Following a 10-day culture, CD4+ T cells were purified. Each participant was given two doses of one vaccine (BNT162b2 or mRNA-1273). According to the study, vaccine recipients showed no prior SARS-CoV-2 infection and negative nucleocapsid antibodies. Germline V gives CDR1 MNHNY, CDR2 SVGAGI (reference sequence). This CDR3 contains 14 residues. V lost 7 bases and J lost 5, with 18 bases in between. Data came from immunoSEQ multiplex PCR; TCRdb stores just in-frame clones and leaves some out. The sample consists of about 73,000 clones, about 73% of them appearing once. The rearrangement joins TRBV6-6 to TRBJ2-7, with D perhaps matching TRBD1 (6 bases). Specimen: CD4+ T cells from PBMCs cultured without peptide, collected after COVID-19 vaccination. This sequence was found in a human donor who received a COVID-19 vaccine. In DNA, the CDR3 is TGTGCCAGCACCAAAGGGGGAACACTGGACGAGCAGTACGTC. Translated, it gives CASTKGGTLDEQYV.